This T cell receptor beta chain emerged from a study of cytomegalovirus exposure and HLA in healthy donors. A note on this clone: The antigen is undetermined.

Use of 60 Vbeta and 13 Jbeta primers characterized the PCR. Clones were read by immunoSEQ multiplex PCR, and TCRdb kept only the in-frame ones, dropping some. This table holds under 200,000 clones, 76% found once. Study-wide results and caveats: Presence/absence analysis assumed near-uniform sequencing depth across donors. HLA alleles were associated with some 16,000 TCR beta sequences in a later analysis at 0.05 false discovery rate.

Germline V gives CDR1 SGHTA, CDR2 FQGNSA. Trimming cost V 10 bases and J 3 bases, with 10 bases left between them. The CDR3 has 12 residues. Sequencing input: PBMCs. The chain recombines TRBV7-2 with TRBJ1-5; D unclear. This receptor was identified in a female donor in good health and CMV-seronegative. In nucleotides, the CDR3 is TGTGCCACCGGGGAACTCAATCAGCCCCAGCATTTT. Amino acids: CATGELNQPQHF.